This record looks at one T cell receptor (beta chain) sequence and its context. The sample originates from a study of Ad26.COV2.S vaccination and SARS-CoV-2 variants. About the study: By the intramuscular route, Ad26.COV2.S was given once, or twice 56 days apart.

Data came from immunoSEQ multiplex PCR; TCRdb stores just in-frame clones and leaves some out. Among 360,000 or so clones listed, 80% to 90% were seen once. As for treatment: roughly 19 received Ad26.COV2.S at low or high dose, single or two shots; a few received placebo; per-sample allocation not given. Sampling took place 63 days after the first vaccine or placebo injection. The donor's status was that of an adult aged 18-55 years in Boston. The CDR3 loop spans 19 amino acids. V dropped 3 bases and J dropped 0 bases, with 23 bases sitting between them. Germline CDR1 is MDHEN and CDR2 is SYDVKM. The source material was peripheral blood, sampled in a trial of Ad26.COV2.S vaccine versus placebo. The clonotype was recovered from a person aged 18 to 65 who received the Ad26.COV2.S COVID-19 vaccine or a placebo. This chain links TRBV28 with TRBJ2-5, with D perhaps matching TRBD1 or TRBD2 (5 bases each). The CDR3 DNA is TGTGCCAGCAGTTTCGCCGGGTGGGACCGGGACGAGTACCAAGAGACCCAGTACTTC. It codes for CASSFAGWDRDEYQETQYF.